The 2 T cell receptor beta chains given below trace back to one sample, sequenced in a study of a mutant IDH1 vaccine in newly diagnosed glioma. Antigen specificity for these receptors is unknown. Libraries were prepared by immunoSEQ multiplex PCR; TCRdb keeps only in-frame clonotypes and omits some of them. The sample yields some 60,000 clones, around 89% seen once. Sample time point: week 5, during vaccination. A single vaccine dose contained 300 ug of mutant IDH1 20-mer peptide, and topical imiquimod was used with it. Sequencing was performed on PBMCs, taken from a glioma patient whose treatment included an IDH1 peptide vaccine. The origin of the receptors is a woman between 40 and 50 years old with glioma.

CDR3 region: CASSDADRMNTEAFF. CDR3 sequence (DNA): TGTGCCAGCAGCGACGCCGACAGAATGAACACTGAAGCTTTCTTT. V usage is TRBV7-6 and J usage is TRBJ1-1, with a weak D call TRBD1 (5 bases). This CDR3 has 15 amino acids. The V gene lost 5 bases and the J gene lost 0 bases, with 13 bases spanning the gap. CDR1 SGHVS and CDR2 FNYEAQ come from the germline V gene.

The rearrangement links TRBV5-1 to TRBJ2-7, with 10 bases that match TRBD1. CDR3 size: 15 residues. J gave up 5 bases and V 2 bases, and 7 bases lay outside the gene matches. Germline V gene data show CDR1 as SGHRS and CDR2 as YFSETQ. The CDR3 sequence is CASSLGTGVVNEQYF. In DNA form, the CDR3 reads TGCGCCAGCAGCTTAGGGACAGGGGTAGTCAACGAGCAGTACTTC.